These T cell receptor beta chains were read from a single sample in a study of siplizumab effects on memory and regulatory T cells. Using immunoSEQ multiplex PCR, the repertoire was profiled, and TCRdb retains in-frame clones only, with some absent. The sample has tens of thousands of clones; roughly 80% are singletons. Input material: memory CD4+ T cells sorted from blood. Receptors originate from a human donor in good health. The CDR3 runs from the conserved cysteine through the conserved F or W. Each record gives: clone size, V gene, D gene, J gene, CDR3 DNA, CDR3 protein. A D gene is named only where the DNA matches it firmly. The size field is filled for only some rows; it gives once, few, many or a size class.

>NA|TRBV5-1|NA|TRBJ2-7
TGCGCCAGCAGCTTAACCCACCCGAACTACGAGCAGTACTTC
CASSLTHPNYEQYF
>NA|TRBV11-2|NA|TRBJ1-1
TGTGCCAGCAGCCCAGATTGGGTTTCGAACACTGAAGCTTTCTTT
CASSPDWVSNTEAFF
>NA|TRBV15|NA|TRBJ1-2
TGTGCCACCAGCACTCCCCGGGGCGGTGGCTACACCTTC
CATSTPRGGGYTF
>NA|TRBV10-1|TRBD2|TRBJ2-1
TGCGCCAGCAGTGACGGGGGAGGGAGAAATGAGCAGTTCTTC
CASSDGGGRNEQFF
>NA|TRBV5-5|NA|TRBJ1-1
TGTGCCAGCAGCTTAGGGGTGCGAATGAACACTGAAGCTTTCTTT
CASSLGVRMNTEAFF
>NA|TRBV11-3|TRBD2|TRBJ2-2
TGTGCCAGCAGCTTAGATATCGGGAGGGCCGGGGAGCTGTTTTTT
CASSLDIGRAGELFF
>NA|TRBV2|NA|TRBJ1-2
TGTGCCAGCAGTGACAGAGAGAGGGGGAGAAGCTACACCTTC
CASSDRERGRSYTF
>NA|TRBV29-1|TRBD1|TRBJ2-7
TGCAGCGCCGGCCGACAGGGAGACGAGCAGTACTTC
CSAGRQGDEQYF
>NA|TRBV11-2|TRBD1|TRBJ2-7
TGTGCCAGCAGCCCAGGGACAGGGGGCCTCTACGAGCAGTACTTC
CASSPGTGGLYEQYF
>once|TRBV27|TRBD1|TRBJ1-1
TGTGCCAGCAGCCCCGGACAGGTGAACACTGAAGCTTTCTTT
CASSPGQVNTEAFF
>NA|TRBV7-2|NA|TRBJ2-5
TGTGCCAGCAGCCGACCGGGGGAAGAGACCCAGTACTTC
CASSRPGEETQYF
>NA|TRBV4-2|NA|TRBJ2-3
TGTGCCAGCAGCCTTCGTAGTGGAGATACGCAGTATTTT
CASSLRSGDTQYF
>NA|TRBV7-9|NA|TRBJ1-1
TGTGCCAGCAGCTTAGAGGGGCTCACTGAAGCTTTCTTT
CASSLEGLTEAFF
>NA|TRBV7-2|NA|TRBJ2-1
TGTGCCAGCAGCTTATTGAGGGGGAATGAGCAGTTCTTC
CASSLLRGNEQFF
>few|TRBV15|NA|TRBJ2-1
TGTGCCACCAGCAGAGATAAGGATGAGCAGTTCTTC
CATSRDKDEQFF
>NA|TRBV6-5|NA|TRBJ2-3
TGTGCCAGCAGCCGCTCGGAGAACACAGATACGCAGTATTTT
CASSRSENTDTQYF
>NA|TRBV6-6|NA|TRBJ1-5
TGTGCCAGCAGTCTCGGGGGGGCCGATCAGCCCCAGCATTTT
CASSLGGADQPQHF
>NA|TRBV6-1|NA|TRBJ1-2
TGTGCCAGCAGTGAAGAGAGTAACTATGGCTACACCTTC
CASSEESNYGYTF
>NA|TRBV2|TRBD1|TRBJ1-2
TGTGCCAGCTCCGACAGGGGGCCAGGGGGCTACACCTTC
CASSDRGPGGYTF
>NA|TRBV7-2|NA|TRBJ1-4
TGTGCCAGTCGGTGGGGGGCGGATGAAAAACTGTTTTTT
CASRWGADEKLFF
>NA|TRBV2|NA|TRBJ1-3
TGTGCCAGCAGGGGCATCAGGGAGACCCTCTCTGGAAACACCATATATTTT
CASRGIRETLSGNTIYF
>NA|TRBV10-3|TRBD1|TRBJ1-5
TGTGCCATCGGGGACGGGACAGGGGCCTCTTTCAATCAGCCCCAGCATTTT
CAIGDGTGASFNQPQHF
>NA|TRBV6-4|NA|TRBJ2-2
TGTGCCAGCAGCCAAGACAATCAAGGAGGCCGGGAGCTGTTTTTT
CASSQDNQGGRELFF
>few|TRBV14|TRBD1|TRBJ1-1
TGTGCCAGCAGCTCCCGACAGGGGATGAGGACTGAAGCTTTCTTT
CASSSRQGMRTEAFF
>NA|TRBV5-4|NA|TRBJ1-1
TGTGCCAGCAGCTTGGACAGGGACACTGAAGCTTTCTTT
CASSLDRDTEAFF
>NA|TRBV5-1|TRBD1|TRBJ1-6
TGCGCCAGCAGCTTGCGACGGACAGGGGCTAATTCACCCCTCCACTTT
CASSLRRTGANSPLHF
>NA|TRBV5-1|NA|TRBJ1-5
TGCGCCAGCAGCATCGTTCCTGGAGGAAATCAGCCCCAGCATTTT
CASSIVPGGNQPQHF